A few counts support the clone carrying this T cell receptor (beta chain). What it recognizes is unknown. The record originates from a study of blood T cells in healthy people across ages. Findings and caveats of the study: With unsorted PBMCs, a conclusive comparison of naive versus antigen-experienced cells was not possible.

The use of a sample-barcoded 5' primer and a J-beta primer mix characterized a second PCR of about 7 to 12 cycles. CDR3-containing paired-end reads numbered at least 2.5 million in each sample. TCRdb ran MiXCR on the 5' RACE reads and lists one entry per CDR3 protein. The repertoire holds about 1.4 million distinct CDR3 sequences, with almost 60% as singletons. It was approximately 10 milliliters of peripheral blood that were drawn from each donor. Germline V gives CDR1 MNHEY, CDR2 SVGAGI. Losses at the gene ends were 5 bases for V and 4 bases for J; bases not matched to a gene: 14. This CDR3 comprises 16 residues.

Material: blood. The TCR was taken from a man younger than 35 in good health. The V call is TRBV6-5, the J call TRBJ2-7, with TRBD1 matching 7 bases. The CDR3: CASSPTNRDSSYEQYF. As DNA, the CDR3 is TGTGCCAGCAGTCCTACGAATAGGGACAGTTCTTACGAGCAGTACTTC.